Shown below are 10 T cell receptor beta chains from a single sample sequenced in a study of cytomegalovirus exposure and HLA in healthy donors. The assay was immunoSEQ multiplex PCR, and TCRdb's table has in-frame clones only and misses some. The sample holds 100,000 to 150,000 clones, roughly 95% seen once. Source material: PBMCs. The receptors derive from a man aged 18 to 29 in good health and CMV-seronegative.

For this clone: The CDR3 ends on some other residue instead of the conserved phenylalanine or tryptophan, so this is likely a read error. It is unclear where the CDR3 begins or ends on the DNA, so no DNA is shown, and the CDR3 is as TCRdb lists it. The CDR3 region is CASSQERA. This chain joins TRBV4-3 and TRBJ2-6; TRBD2, as called in the table, went unchecked against the DNA. Germline V gene sequence: CDR1 LGHNA, CDR2 YSLEER. From its first to its last residue, the CDR3 has 8 amino acids.

The rearrangement joins TRBV11-2 to TRBJ2-2; a weak D match, TRBD2 (5 bases). The CDR3 spans 13 residues. In germline, CDR1 is SGHAT, CDR2 FQNNGV. Trimming left V 5 bases short and J 8 bases short, with 12 bases between. As DNA, the CDR3 is TGTGCCAGCAGCCGTGGGTGGGAGGGGGAGCTGTTTTTT. Its translation is CASSRGWEGELFF.

The rearrangement joins TRBV7-9 to TRBJ1-4; a weak D match, TRBD1 (5 bases). Germline V gene data show CDR1 as SEHNR and CDR2 as FQNEAQ (reference sequence). The CDR3 spans 16 residues. V was shortened by 6 bases and J by 3 bases, with 17 bases between the two germline ends. The CDR3 nucleotides are TGTGCCAGCAGTTCCTCCAGGGTATCCGCTAATGAAAAACTGTTTTTT. Protein product: CASSSSRVSANEKLFF. Based on the CDR3 plus reference TRBV7-9 and TRBJ1-4, the full variable domain is DTGVSQNPRHKITKRGQNVTFRCDPISEHNRLYWYRQTLGQGPEFLTYFQNEAQLEKSRLLSDRFSAERPKGSFSTLEIQRTEQGDSAMYLCASSSSRVSANEKLFFGSGTQLSVL.

This sequence joins TRBV18 and TRBJ2-5; TRBD1 might be the D (5 bases). Germline CDR1 is KGHSH and CDR2 is LQKENI. The CDR3 sequence is 15 residues long. Trimming removed 5 bases from V and 5 bases from J, with 18 bases in between. The CDR3 DNA sequence: TGTGCCAGCTCATCAACATTGAACAGGCGGGAGACCCAGTACTTC. As protein: CASSSTLNRRETQYF.

V and J are TRBV7-9 and TRBJ1-3, with D tentatively TRBD1 (5 bases). V shed 1 base and J shed 3 bases, with 7 bases lying between them. Per the germline V gene, CDR1 is SEHNR and CDR2 is FQNEAQ (reference sequence). This CDR3 spans 14 amino acids. This chain's CDR3 is CASSLVGGGNTIYF. In DNA, the CDR3 is TGTGCCAGCAGCTTAGTCGGGGGTGGAAACACCATATATTTT.

The CDR3 is CASSPGSGENNEQFF. The CDR3 coding sequence is TGTGCCAGCAGCCCCGGGAGCGGGGAAAACAATGAGCAGTTCTTC. This chain links TRBV11-3 with TRBJ2-1; 7 nucleotides agree with TRBD2. Germline CDR1 SGHNT, CDR2 YENEEA. This CDR3 has 15 amino acids. V gave up 5 bases and J gave up 5 bases; unmatched junction bases: 9.

The chain carries TRBV7-9 and TRBJ1-4; D is ambiguous. V shed 3 bases and J shed 3 bases, with 20 bases lying between them. Germline V gene sequence: CDR1 SEHNR, CDR2 FQNEAQ (reference sequence). The CDR3 consists of 18 residues. Here the CDR3 reads CASSLVLVFERANEKLFF. As DNA, the CDR3 is TGTGCCAGCAGCTTGGTGCTCGTTTTTGAGAGGGCTAATGAAAAACTGTTTTTT.

This clone was seen more than once but under ten times. Here the CDR3 reads CASLQGYTF. CDR3 in DNA: TGTGCCAGCCTACAGGGTTACACCTTC. The rearrangement joins TRBV13 to TRBJ1-2; D may be TRBD1 (6 bases). CDR1 PRHDT and CDR2 FYEKMQ come from the germline V gene (reference sequence). V lost 8 bases to trimming and J lost 11 bases, with 9 bases between them. The CDR3 is made up of 9 amino acids.

V usage is TRBV28 and J usage is TRBJ1-1, with TRBD1 matching 8 bases. The trim removed 5 bases at V and 5 bases at J, leaving 7 bases unmatched. The CDR3 covers 14 residues. Germline V lookup: CDR1 MDHEN, CDR2 SYDVKM. The DNA of the CDR3 is TGTGCCAGCAGTGTGACAGGGGCTGGAACTGAAGCTTTCTTT. Encoded protein: CASSVTGAGTEAFF.

The J gene is TRBJ1-2, the V gene TRBV9, with D unresolved. Germline-derived CDR1 and CDR2 are SGDLS and YYNGEE. The CDR3 spans 17 residues. Trimming removed 0 bases from V and 5 bases from J, with 20 bases in between. The CDR3, as DNA: TGTGCCAGCAGCGTAGCGCCCGCGGGTGCAGCACCGTATGGCTACACCTTC. Residues: CASSVAPAGAAPYGYTF.